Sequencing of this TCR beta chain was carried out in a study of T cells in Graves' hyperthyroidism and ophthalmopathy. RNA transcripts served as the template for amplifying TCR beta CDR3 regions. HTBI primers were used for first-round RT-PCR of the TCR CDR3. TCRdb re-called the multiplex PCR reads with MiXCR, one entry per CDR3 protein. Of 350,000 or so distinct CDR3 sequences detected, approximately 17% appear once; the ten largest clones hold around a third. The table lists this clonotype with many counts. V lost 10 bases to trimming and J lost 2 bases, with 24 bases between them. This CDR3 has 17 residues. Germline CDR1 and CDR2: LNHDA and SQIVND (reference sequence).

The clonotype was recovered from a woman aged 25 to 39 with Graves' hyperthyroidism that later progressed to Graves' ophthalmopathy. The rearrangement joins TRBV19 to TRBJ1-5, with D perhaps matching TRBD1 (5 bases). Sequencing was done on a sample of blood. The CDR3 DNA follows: TGTGCCACCAAAGACTCCGGGACCGCCTATCGCAATCAGCCCCAGCATTTT. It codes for CATKDSGTAYRNQPQHF.